The 19 T cell receptor beta chains given below trace back to one sample, sequenced in a study of T cells after posttransplantation cyclophosphamide listed by TCRdb under 2016. The label giving this sample's treatment or condition can be read as: high-dose cyclophosphamide on days +3 and +4 as single-agent GVHD prophylaxis. Patients in the PTCy group got busulfan and fludarabine conditioning, a marrow graft from a related or unrelated donor, and cyclophosphamide on days +3 and +4. To prepare the library, the immunoSEQ multiplex PCR assay was applied. TCRdb provides this immuneACCESS table in a form limited to in-frame rearrangements. Some clones are lacking; in checked studies, under half of them reflect an unresolved V gene, and why the rest are absent is not known. This sample holds about 19,000 clones; around 68% were observed only once. Roughly a quarter of the sample goes to the ten largest clones.

Sequenced here: PBMCs, sampled after an allogeneic stem cell transplant with post-transplant cyclophosphamide. Source of these receptors: a male patient in his 30s who received an allogeneic stem cell transplant from a related donor, was CMV-positive, and had acute GVHD only. In transplant recipients, some T cells may be of donor rather than host origin.

Notes on this clone: The sample contains more than one DNA sequence encoding this CDR3. V is TRBV6-4 and J is TRBJ2-5; 7 nucleotides align to TRBD1. Germline CDR1 and CDR2: MRHNA and SNTAGT. This CDR3 has 13 amino acids. V lost 6 bases to trimming and J lost 2 bases; unmatched junction nucleotides: 3. CDR3 in amino acids: CASSRTGQETQYF. CDR3 DNA: TGTGCCAGCAGCCGGACAGGTCAAGAGACCCAGTACTTC.

The chain's CDR3 is CASSWDSGNYGYTF. In DNA, the CDR3 is TGTGCCAGCAGCTGGGACAGCGGAAACTATGGCTACACCTTC. The chain has TRBV7-2 and TRBJ1-2, with 7 bases aligning to TRBD1. The CDR3 has 14 residues. Germline V gene lookup returns CDR1 SGHTA and CDR2 FQGNSA. Trimming cost V 4 bases and J 2 bases; bases outside gene matches: 4.

The chain couples TRBV7-2 to TRBJ2-2; TRBD2 aligns across 8 bases. V shed 5 bases and J 0 bases; nucleotides not matched to a gene: 2. The CDR3 has 15 residues. CDR1 is SGHTA, CDR2 FQGNSA, per germline. This CDR3 is CASSPGLANTGELFF. The CDR3, as DNA: TGTGCCAGCAGCCCGGGACTAGCGAACACCGGGGAGCTGTTTTTT. The full variable domain, completed using reference TRBV7-2 and TRBJ2-2, is GAGVSQSPSNKVTEKGKDVELRCDPISGHTALYWYRQSLGQGLEFLIYFQGNSAPDKSGLPSDRFSAERTGGSVSTLTIQRTQQEDSAVYLCASSPGLANTGELFFGEGSRLTVL.

The chain carries TRBV6-4 and TRBJ2-2; D is possibly TRBD2 (6 bases). Looked up from germline, CDR1 is MRHNA and CDR2 is SNTAGT. V dropped 6 bases and J dropped 5 bases, with 13 bases sitting between them. The CDR3 has 14 residues. CDR3 sequence: CASSRDWSTGELFF. CDR3 sequence (DNA): TGTGCCAGCAGCCGGGACTGGTCGACCGGGGAGCTGTTTTTT.

The table lists this clone with a count of one. Here the CDR3 reads CATSPRDRHGPGYGYTF. DNA for the CDR3: TGTGCCACCAGCCCCCGGGACAGACACGGACCTGGGTATGGCTACACCTTC. The rearrangement uses TRBV15 and TRBJ1-2; TRBD1 matches 7 bases. CDR3 size: 17 residues. Germline V gene lookup returns CDR1 LNHNV and CDR2 YYDKDF (reference sequence). The V and J ends lost 5 bases and 5 bases, in that order; junction bases with no gene match: 17.

V and J are TRBV6-1 and TRBJ2-1, with TRBD2 matching over 8 bases. CDR1 MNHNS and CDR2 SASEGT come from the germline V gene. CDR3 length equals 16 residues. V lost 0 bases to trimming and J lost 15 bases; unmatched junction nucleotides: 16. The DNA for the CDR3 is TGTGCCAGCAGTGAAGCTAGCGGGGCGGGGGGTAAATGGTCGTTCTTC. This translates into CASSEASGAGGKWSFF.

This rearrangement joins TRBV5-5 to TRBJ2-7, with TRBD1 as a possible D gene (6 bases). The length of the CDR3 is 12 residues. V was clipped by 4 bases and J by 4 bases, with 9 bases between them. Germline CDR1 SGHKS, CDR2 YYEKEE (reference sequence). Written as DNA, the CDR3 is TGTGCCAGCAGCAAACAGGGATACGAGCAGTACTTC. Translated, it gives CASSKQGYEQYF.

The chain joins TRBV19 to TRBJ2-7, with 7 bases lining up with TRBD1. The V gene's germline CDR1 is LNHDA and CDR2 SQIVND (reference sequence). The CDR3 totals 17 residues. V shed 7 bases and J 8 bases; nucleotides not matched to a gene: 23. Here the CDR3 reads CASNSGSTGMLYEKQYF. The CDR3 bases are TGTGCCAGTAACTCGGGGTCGACAGGGATGCTCTACGAGAAGCAGTACTTC.

This chain connects TRBV5-1 to TRBJ1-1; 7 nucleotides agree with TRBD1. The trim removed 7 bases at V and 2 bases at J, leaving 11 bases unmatched. Germline values: CDR1 SGHRS, CDR2 YFSETQ. The CDR3 runs to 15 residues. The CDR3 loop is CASQPGQNFNTEAFF. The CDR3, as DNA: TGCGCCAGCCAACCGGGACAGAATTTTAACACTGAAGCTTTCTTT.

This clone showed up just once. This chain uses TRBV18 with TRBJ1-1; D call uncertain. The CDR3 extends over 15 amino acids. V was shortened by 3 bases and J by 2 bases, with 13 bases between the two germline ends. The germline CDR1 and CDR2 sequences are KGHSH and LQKENI. Written as DNA, the CDR3 is TGTGCCAGCTCACCTTTCCCAATACAAAACACTGAAGCTTTCTTT. It is translated as CASSPFPIQNTEAFF.

The chain joins TRBV27 to TRBJ2-3, with 7 nucleotides matching TRBD2. V lost 0 bases and J lost 0; bases outside the gene matches: 3. The V gene's germline CDR1 is MNHEY and CDR2 SMNVEV (reference sequence). The CDR3 extends over 16 amino acids. CDR3 loop: CASSLSPSGSTDTQYF. The DNA for the CDR3 is TGTGCCAGCAGTTTATCGCCTAGCGGAAGCACAGATACGCAGTATTTT.

The chain employs TRBV5-6 and TRBJ1-1, with D perhaps matching TRBD1 (5 bases). Germline loops: CDR1 SGHDT, CDR2 YYEEEE. Between the trimmed V and J ends, which lost 0 bases and 3 bases, there was a span of 9 bases. The CDR3 has 14 residues. Here the CDR3 reads CASSLGPGYTEAFF. The CDR3 nucleotides are TGTGCCAGCAGCTTGGGTCCAGGGTACACTGAAGCTTTCTTT.

The gene calls are TRBV4-2 and TRBJ1-1, with a weak D call TRBD1 (6 bases). Looked up from germline, CDR1 is LGHNA and CDR2 is YNFKEQ. CDR3 size: 15 residues. V lost 1 base and J lost 1, with 10 bases in between. CDR3 nucleotide sequence: TGTGCCAGCAGCCAAGTGACAGGAAGGAACACTGAAGCTTTCTTT. Encoded protein: CASSQVTGRNTEAFF.

This chain links TRBV5-6 with TRBJ2-5; 7 positions match TRBD1. Germline CDR1 and CDR2: SGHDT and YYEEEE. J was trimmed by 5 bases and V by 3 bases; bases with no gene match: 7. The CDR3 loop spans 14 amino acids. The CDR3 here is CASSSLRGSETQYF. CDR3 nucleotide sequence: TGTGCCAGCAGCTCCCTCAGGGGGTCGGAGACCCAGTACTTC.

This clone has just one count. V is TRBV14 and J is TRBJ2-7, with D possibly TRBD1 on 6 matching bases. V lost 7 bases and J lost 4, with 14 bases in between. The V gene's germline CDR1 is SGHDN and CDR2 FVKESK. This CDR3 is 13 amino acids long. CDR3 coding DNA: TGTGCCAGCAACACAGGGCCCCGGTACGAGCAGTACTTC. Its protein is CASNTGPRYEQYF.

CDR3 sequence (DNA): TGTGCCAGCAGCTTAGTAGGCGGCAGGGCGGGGACCGGGGAGCTGTTTTTT. Encoded protein: CASSLVGGRAGTGELFF. The chain couples TRBV7-6 to TRBJ2-2, with D tentatively TRBD2 (6 bases). CDR3 size: 17 residues. The ends were cut back, 1 base at V and 5 bases at J, with 17 bases in the middle. Germline CDR1 reads SGHVS; CDR2 reads FNYEAQ.

In its sample, this clone was seen once. The gene calls are TRBV28 and TRBJ2-7, with 7 positions matching TRBD1. Trimming removed 4 bases from V and 3 bases from J; junction bases left unmatched: 3. In germline, CDR1 is MDHEN, CDR2 SYDVKM. This CDR3 comprises 13 residues. The CDR3 DNA follows: TGTGCCAGCAGTTCGGGACAGAACTACGAGCAGTACTTC. This translates into CASSSGQNYEQYF.

The genes are TRBV5-6 and TRBJ2-5; a possible D gene is TRBD2 (5 bases). Germline-derived CDR1 and CDR2 are SGHDT and YYEEEE. The V gene lost 4 bases and the J gene lost 2 bases, with 9 bases spanning the gap. The CDR3 contains 13 residues. The CDR3 DNA sequence: TGTGCCAGCAGCAGGGAGTTACAAGAGACCCAGTACTTC. This gives the protein CASSRELQETQYF.

The rearrangement uses TRBV2 and TRBJ2-5; a possible D gene is TRBD2 (6 bases). The germline V and J ends were trimmed by 8 bases and 2 bases, with 12 bases remaining between them. CDR3 length: 13 amino acids. CDR1 is SNHLY and CDR2 is FYNNEI in the germline V gene. CDR3: CASGGLRQETQYF. As DNA, the CDR3 is TGTGCCAGCGGGGGGTTGCGACAAGAGACCCAGTACTTC.